This TCR beta chain was observed in a study of blood T cell repertoires in COVID-19. In the original analysis: It was from reference gene primer amplification that nucleated cell counts were estimated. Assay: immunoSEQ multiplex PCR; the TCRdb copy retains only in-frame clones and omits some. V and J calls plus clone size are reproduced from that table; the DNA served to infer D and trimming. The data contain 98,000 or so clones, approximately 70% of them seen just once; the ten biggest clones take up about 2%. The V segment lost 1 base and the J segment 3 bases; nucleotides outside the gene matches: 7. The CDR3 runs to 16 residues. Germline V CDR1 and CDR2: LGHDT, YNNKEL (reference sequence).

This sequence originates from a woman aged 40-49 years with acute or convalescent COVID-19. Sequencing was carried out using peripheral blood. The chain recombines TRBV3-1 (or the pseudogene TRBV3-2) with TRBJ1-1; 8 bases agree with TRBD1. CDR3 nucleotide sequence: TGTGCCAGCAGCCAAGGAGACAGGGGAGTAGACACTGAAGCTTTCTTT. It yields the protein CASSQGDRGVDTEAFF.